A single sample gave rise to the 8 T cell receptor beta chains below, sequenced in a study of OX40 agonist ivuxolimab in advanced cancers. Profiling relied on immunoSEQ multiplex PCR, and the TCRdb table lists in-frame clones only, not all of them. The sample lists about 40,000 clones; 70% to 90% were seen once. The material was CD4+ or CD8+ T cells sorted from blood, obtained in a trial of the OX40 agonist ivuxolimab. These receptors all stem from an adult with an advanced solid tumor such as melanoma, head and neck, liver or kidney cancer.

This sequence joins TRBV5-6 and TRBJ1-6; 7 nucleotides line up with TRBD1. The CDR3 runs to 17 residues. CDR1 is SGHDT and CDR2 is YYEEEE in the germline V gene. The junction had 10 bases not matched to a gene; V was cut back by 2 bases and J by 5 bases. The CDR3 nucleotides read TGTGCCAGCAGCTTCGCGACAGGGTCGGTTGATAATTCACCCCTCCACTTT. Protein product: CASSFATGSVDNSPLHF.

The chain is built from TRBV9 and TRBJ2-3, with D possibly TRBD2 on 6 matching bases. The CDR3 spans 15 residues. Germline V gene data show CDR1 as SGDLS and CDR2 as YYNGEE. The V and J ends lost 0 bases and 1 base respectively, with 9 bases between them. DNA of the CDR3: TGTGCCAGCAGCGTAGGATGGGGGGGCACAGATACGCAGTATTTT. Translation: CASSVGWGGTDTQYF.

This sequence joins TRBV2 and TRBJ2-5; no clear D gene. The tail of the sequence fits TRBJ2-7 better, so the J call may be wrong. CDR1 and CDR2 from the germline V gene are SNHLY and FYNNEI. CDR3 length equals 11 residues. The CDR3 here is CASNDGYEQYF. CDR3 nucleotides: TGTGCCAGCAACGACGGCTACGAGCAGTACTTC.

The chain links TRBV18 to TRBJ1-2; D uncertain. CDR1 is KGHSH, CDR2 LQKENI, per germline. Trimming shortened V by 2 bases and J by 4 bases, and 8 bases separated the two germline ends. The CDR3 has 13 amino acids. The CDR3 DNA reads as TGTGCCAGCTCACCATTAGAGACCTATGGCTACACCTTC. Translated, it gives CASSPLETYGYTF.

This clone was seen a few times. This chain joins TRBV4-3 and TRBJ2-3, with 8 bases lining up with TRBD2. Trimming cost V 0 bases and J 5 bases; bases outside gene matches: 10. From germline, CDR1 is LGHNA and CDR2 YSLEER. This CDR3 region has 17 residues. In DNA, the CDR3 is TGCGCCAGCAGCCAAGATAGTAGCGGGGACCTCAGAGATACGCAGTATTTT. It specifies CASSQDSSGDLRDTQYF.

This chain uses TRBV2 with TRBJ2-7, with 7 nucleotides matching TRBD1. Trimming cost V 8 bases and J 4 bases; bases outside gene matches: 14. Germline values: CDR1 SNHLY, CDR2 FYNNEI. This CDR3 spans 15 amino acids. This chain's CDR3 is CASAGQAFSNYEQYF. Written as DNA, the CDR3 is TGTGCCAGCGCCGGACAGGCTTTCTCCAATTACGAGCAGTACTTC. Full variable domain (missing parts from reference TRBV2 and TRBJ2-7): EPEVTQTPSHQVTQMGQEVILRCVPISNHLYFYWYRQILGQKVEFLVSFYNNEISEKSEIFDDQFSVERPDGSNFTLKIRSTKLEDSAMYFCASAGQAFSNYEQYFGPGTRLTVT.

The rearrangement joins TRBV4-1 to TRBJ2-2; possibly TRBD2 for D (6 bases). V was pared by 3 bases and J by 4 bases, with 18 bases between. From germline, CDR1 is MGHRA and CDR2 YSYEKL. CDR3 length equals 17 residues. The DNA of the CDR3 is TGCGCCAGCAGCCACGCCCGGGCTGGCGGGGCCACCGGGGAGCTGTTTTTT. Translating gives CASSHARAGGATGELFF.

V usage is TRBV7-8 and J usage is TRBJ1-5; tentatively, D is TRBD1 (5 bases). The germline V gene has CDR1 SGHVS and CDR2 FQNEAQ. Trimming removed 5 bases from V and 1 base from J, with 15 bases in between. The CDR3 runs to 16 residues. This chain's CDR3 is CASSLGRLTSNQPQHF. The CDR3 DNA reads TGTGCCAGCAGCCTGGGACGGCTAACGAGCAATCAGCCCCAGCATTTT.